The clone carrying this TCR beta chain was seen just once. The target antigen is unknown. A junction boundary mismatches the germline segment, possibly from a read error. The authors made TCR beta cDNA from around 500 ng total RNA with a constant-region primer. Sequencing libraries for TCR beta derived from three nested multiplex PCR rounds that used slightly modified ARM-PCR. Both of the initial two PCR rounds ran for about 11 cycles and employed TRBV1-TRBV30 forward primers alongside a C-beta reverse primer. TCRdb reprocessed the multiplex PCR reads with MiXCR, giving one entry per CDR3 protein. The repertoire holds about 320,000 distinct CDR3 sequences, with about 60% as singletons. Looked up from germline, CDR1 is SGHAT and CDR2 is FQDESV (reference sequence). The CDR3 contains 15 residues. Germline DNA was extracted alongside blood RNA, which was obtained from unsorted whole blood. Those patients suffered from chronic HBV infection and were treatment-naive.

The sample is drawn from a study of tumor-infiltrating lymphocytes in primary liver carcinoma. Looking at the study overall: Donors underwent surgery for histopathologically diagnosed primary liver carcinoma.

Notes on the study in general: Tumor top-250-clone fractions significantly exceeded those of blood (p = 0.039).

This sequence was found in a man between 35 and 55 years old with primary liver carcinoma and hepatitis B virus infection. Sequencing used peripheral blood. The chain has TRBV11-1 and TRBJ2-3, with 7 bases fitting TRBD1. CDR3 sequence (DNA): TGTGCCAGCAGCTTAGGAGCCAGGGGGTCAGATACCCAGTATTTT. Residues: CASSLGARGSDTQYF.